This is a list of T cell receptor beta chains from one sample in a study of T-cell reconstitution after alpha-beta-depleted transplantation in children. MiXCR, run by TCRdb on the PCR reads, gives a single entry per CDR3 protein. Among about 72,000 distinct CDR3 sequences listed, about 7% were seen once. The sample here was PBMCs from the stem cell graft donor, taken from the stem cell graft. These receptor sequences come from a human donor who donated a stem cell graft to a child with acute lymphoblastic leukemia. Each CDR3 is given with its conserved first and last residue. A D gene is named only where the DNA matches it firmly. Not every row has a clone size; where given, it reads once, few, many or a size class.

clone size	J gene	V gene	D gene	CDR3 protein	CDR3 DNA
NA	TRBJ1-1	TRBV27	NA	CASSFRGGGTEAFF	TGTGCCAGCAGTTTTAGGGGAGGGGGCACTGAAGCTTTCTTT
many	TRBJ2-7	TRBV4-1	TRBD1	CASSQGSDRVTYEQYF	TGCGCCAGCAGCCAAGGTTCAGACAGGGTAACCTACGAGCAGTACTTC
few	TRBJ1-1	TRBV4-3	NA	CASSQARRAEAFF	TGCGCCAGCAGCCAAGCGAGGCGGGCTGAAGCTTTCTTT
few	TRBJ1-1	TRBV7-3	NA	CASSLFDDREAFF	TGTGCCAGCAGCTTATTCGATGACAGAGAAGCTTTCTTT
few	TRBJ2-5	TRBV29-1	NA	CSVEPAGPGTQYF	TGCAGCGTTGAACCCGCAGGGCCAGGGACCCAGTACTTC
many	TRBJ2-3	TRBV7-3	NA	CASSLHPSTDTQYF	TGTGCCAGCAGCTTACATCCGAGTACAGATACGCAGTATTTT
NA	TRBJ2-1	TRBV9	TRBD2	CASSVRTSDNEQFF	TGTGCCAGCAGCGTCAGGACTAGCGACAATGAGCAGTTCTTC
many	TRBJ2-7	TRBV6-2/TRBV6-3	NA	CASSYTGTYEQYF	TGTGCCAGCAGTTACACAGGGACCTACGAGCAGTACTTC
many	TRBJ2-7	TRBV27	NA	CASSRESSYEQYF	TGTGCCAGCAGTCGAGAAAGCTCCTACGAGCAGTACTTC
many	TRBJ2-7	TRBV4-3	TRBD1	CASSQEGQTGGVYEQYF	TGCGCCAGCAGCCAAGAGGGGCAAACAGGGGGAGTCTACGAGCAGTACTTC
many	TRBJ2-1	TRBV20-1	NA	CSARETTLVYNEQFF	TGCAGTGCTAGAGAGACTACCTTAGTCTACAATGAGCAGTTCTTC
few	TRBJ2-4	TRBV7-8	NA	CASSVTGFKNIQYF	TGTGCCAGCAGCGTCACAGGATTCAAAAACATTCAGTACTTC
many	TRBJ1-3	TRBV29-1	NA	CSVEDSGFGNTIYF	TGCAGCGTTGAAGATTCCGGGTTTGGAAACACCATATATTTT
many	TRBJ2-3	TRBV7-2	NA	CASSSYTDTQYF	TGTGCCAGCAGCTCCTACACAGATACGCAGTATTTT
NA	TRBJ1-1	TRBV9	NA	CASSAFLVGNTEAFF	TGTGCCAGCAGCGCCTTCCTTGTAGGGAACACTGAAGCTTTCTTT